These 32 T cell receptor beta chains were sequenced from one sample in a study of blood T cell repertoires in COVID-19 (dated by TCRdb to 2020 to 2022). Libraries were constructed by the immunoSEQ multiplex PCR assay. TCRdb re-hosts the immuneACCESS table, in-frame sequences only. Its copies lack some clones; in the studies checked, an unresolved V gene accounts for under half of them, and the cause for the rest is not known. This sample lists some 170,000 clones; more than 85% were detected once. The top ten clones comprise around 1.2% of the sample. The sequenced material came from PBMCs or T cells enriched from blood (not recorded which). The receptors stem from a human donor with acute COVID-19. The donor label of this sample is uncertain.

The gene calls are TRBV10-3 and TRBJ2-3; 7 bases line up with TRBD2. CDR1 ENHRY and CDR2 SYGVKD come from the germline V gene. CDR3 length equals 14 residues. Trimming at V came to 4 bases and at J to 3 bases, leaving 4 bases not matched to a gene. DNA of the CDR3: TGTGCCATCAGTGCAGGTAGCGGGACAGATACGCAGTATTTT. Protein product: CAISAGSGTDTQYF.

The gene calls are TRBV28 and TRBJ1-5; maybe TRBD1 (6 bases). V was trimmed by 7 bases and J by 0 bases, leaving 22 bases between them. Germline V gene sequence: CDR1 MDHEN, CDR2 SYDVKM. CDR3 length equals 18 residues. The CDR3 here is CASNTRQVTGNSNQPQHF. CDR3 nucleotide sequence: TGTGCCAGCAACACAAGACAGGTAACAGGGAATAGCAATCAGCCCCAGCATTTT.

The genes are TRBV20-1 and TRBJ2-1, with 10 bases identical to TRBD2. With V trimmed by 3 bases and J by 8 bases, 7 bases remained unmatched. Per germline, CDR1 DFQATT and CDR2 SNEGSKA (reference sequence). The CDR3 is 14 residues long. The CDR3 sequence is CSASESSGGYEQFF. The CDR3 DNA reads as TGCAGTGCTAGTGAGTCTAGCGGGGGTTATGAGCAGTTCTTC.

The chain couples TRBV10-3 to TRBJ2-6; maybe TRBD2 (5 bases). This CDR3 is built from 13 residues. The V end lost 8 bases, the J end lost 4 bases, and 9 bases lay between the germline ends. Looked up from germline, CDR1 is ENHRY and CDR2 is SYGVKD. The CDR3 is CAILGAGANVLTF. In nucleotides, the CDR3 is TGTGCCATCCTGGGAGCAGGGGCCAACGTCCTGACTTTC.

J is TRBJ2-5 and V is TRBV5-1, with 7 bases lining up with TRBD1. Germline V lookup: CDR1 SGHRS, CDR2 YFSETQ. With 0 bases clipped from V and 3 bases from J, the junction kept 8 bases outside the gene matches. CDR3 length: 16 amino acids. The CDR3, as DNA: TGCGCCAGCAGCTTGGGACAGGGTGGAGCGAAAGAGACCCAGTACTTC. The encoded protein is CASSLGQGGAKETQYF.

The CDR3 region has the DNA TGCGCCAGCAGCCGAGAAGAAGGGGTACTTAGCAATCAGCCCCAGCATTTT. It translates to CASSREEGVLSNQPQHF. V and J are TRBV4-1 and TRBJ1-5; weak D call: TRBD1 (5 bases). The CDR3 sequence is 17 residues long. Germline V gene data show CDR1 as MGHRA and CDR2 as YSYEKL. The ends were cut back, 4 bases at V and 0 bases at J, with 16 bases in the middle.

The chain recombines TRBV18 with TRBJ2-5, with unresolved D. V lost 0 bases, J lost 2 bases, and 4 bases lay in between. CDR3 length: 13 residues. Germline V CDR1 and CDR2: KGHSH, LQKENI. The CDR3 loop reads CASSPPHQETQYF. CDR3 coding DNA: TGTGCCAGCTCACCACCTCATCAAGAGACCCAGTACTTC.

The chain carries TRBV19 and TRBJ1-5; unclear D gene. The CDR3 totals 16 residues. Germline loops: CDR1 LNHDA, CDR2 SQIVND (reference sequence). Trimming left V 4 bases short and J 0 bases short, with 13 bases between. The CDR3 region has the DNA TGTGCCAGTAGTAAAAATCAACAGCCTAGCAATCAGCCCCAGCATTTT. It encodes CASSKNQQPSNQPQHF.

The rearrangement links TRBV19 to TRBJ1-5, with a tentative D call TRBD1 (5 bases). The CDR3 sequence is 13 residues long. Germline CDR1 and CDR2: LNHDA and SQIVND (reference sequence). V was cut by 2 bases and J by 7 bases, with 9 bases left in between. The CDR3 DNA is TGTGCCAGTAGTATACAGGGTATACAGCCCCAGCATTTT. It translates to CASSIQGIQPQHF.

This chain connects TRBV18 to TRBJ2-7; weak D call: TRBD2 (6 bases). Trimming took off 1 base at V and 6 bases at J, with 10 bases between the two ends. Germline values: CDR1 KGHSH, CDR2 LQKENI. The CDR3 is made up of 13 amino acids. The CDR3 bases are TGTGCCAGCTCACCACTTAGGGAGGCCGAGCAGTACTTC. Its translation is CASSPLREAEQYF.

V and J are TRBV9 and TRBJ1-2; a possible D gene is TRBD1 (6 bases). V was pared by 3 bases and J by 3 bases, with 9 bases between. The CDR3 covers 13 residues. CDR1 SGDLS and CDR2 YYNGEE come from the germline V gene. The CDR3 sequence is CASSEGGYYGYTF. CDR3 DNA sequence: TGTGCCAGCAGCGAGGGGGGGTACTATGGCTACACCTTC.

The V gene is TRBV7-7, the J gene TRBJ2-5; 14 nucleotides match TRBD2. Per the germline V gene, CDR1 is SSHAT and CDR2 is FNYEAQ (reference sequence). After removal of 5 bases from V and 11 bases from J, the junction contained 13 bases not matched to a gene. The CDR3 is made up of 16 amino acids. CDR3 protein: CASSPWTSGGPESQYF. CDR3 bases: TGTGCCAGCAGCCCTTGGACTAGCGGGGGGCCGGAGAGTCAGTACTTC.

The chain uses TRBV30 and TRBJ1-3; D call uncertain. The CDR3 loop spans 17 amino acids. Germline values: CDR1 GTSNPN, CDR2 SVGIG (reference sequence). V lost 3 bases, J lost 3 bases, and 21 bases lay in between. This CDR3 reads CAWRGVERGIFGNTIYF. CDR3 nucleotides: TGTGCCTGGAGAGGAGTGGAGCGGGGAATATTTGGAAACACCATATATTTT.

This chain connects TRBV11-1 to TRBJ2-3; TRBD1 matches 7 bases. CDR3 length: 15 amino acids. CDR1 is SGHAT, CDR2 FQDESV, per germline (reference sequence). With V trimmed by 5 bases and J by 2 bases, 7 bases remained unmatched. CDR3 coding DNA: TGTGCCAGCAGCACGCTCAGGGGGAACACAGATACGCAGTATTTT. Its protein is CASSTLRGNTDTQYF.

The table lists this clone with a few counts. V is TRBV7-9 and J is TRBJ1-5, with 10 nucleotides matching TRBD1. Losses at the gene ends were 1 base for V and 10 bases for J; bases not matched to a gene: 7. The CDR3 is made up of 15 amino acids. Per the germline V gene, CDR1 is SEHNR and CDR2 is FQNEAQ (reference sequence). In DNA, the CDR3 is TGTGCCAGCAGCTTAGGATGGACAGGGGGGGAACCCCAGCATTTT. It encodes CASSLGWTGGEPQHF.

This chain connects TRBV19 to TRBJ1-1; a possible D gene is TRBD1 (5 bases). The CDR3 contains 13 residues. Trimming removed 4 bases from V and 2 bases from J, with 8 bases in between. The V gene's germline CDR1 is LNHDA and CDR2 SQIVND (reference sequence). The CDR3 sequence: CASSKQGNTEAFF. The CDR3 DNA reads TGTGCCAGTAGTAAGCAGGGAAACACTGAAGCTTTCTTT.

The chain is built from TRBV7-9 and TRBJ1-5; no firm D call. V gave up 0 bases and J gave up 7 bases, with 7 bases separating them. The CDR3 is 13 residues long. CDR1 SEHNR and CDR2 FQNEAQ come from the germline V gene (reference sequence). The chain's CDR3 is CASSLAPLQPQHF. The CDR3 region has the DNA TGTGCCAGCAGCTTAGCCCCCCTACAGCCCCAGCATTTT.

The genes are TRBV2 and TRBJ2-4; 7 bases agree with TRBD1. The V segment lost 8 bases and the J segment 1 base; nucleotides outside the gene matches: 8. In germline, CDR1 is SNHLY, CDR2 FYNNEI. The length of the CDR3 is 15 residues. CDR3 sequence (DNA): TGTGCCAGCTTGACCCTGGGACAGGCCAAAAACATTCAGTACTTC. Protein: CASLTLGQAKNIQYF.

This clone was counted a single time. This chain connects TRBV9 to TRBJ1-1; 11 bases are shared with TRBD1. This CDR3 spans 14 amino acids. Trimming removed 5 bases from V and 4 bases from J; junction bases left unmatched: 4. Per germline, CDR1 SGDLS and CDR2 YYNGEE. The DNA of the CDR3 is TGTGCCAGCAGGTCCGGGACAGGGGGCACTGAAGCTTTCTTT. Encoded protein: CASRSGTGGTEAFF.

The J gene is TRBJ1-1, the V gene TRBV29-1, with D unclear. V was shortened by 4 bases and J by 1 base, with 13 bases between the two germline ends. This CDR3 comprises 14 residues. CDR1 SQVTM and CDR2 ANQGSEA come from the germline V gene. CDR3 in amino acids: CSVGPREGNTEAFF. CDR3 nucleotides: TGCAGCGTTGGCCCGAGGGAGGGGAACACTGAAGCTTTCTTT.

The gene calls are TRBV7-9 and TRBJ2-3; TRBD2 agrees at 7 bases. The V gene's germline CDR1 is SEHNR and CDR2 FQNEAQ (reference sequence). The length of the CDR3 is 16 residues. V was pared by 5 bases and J by 2 bases, with 10 bases of the junction left unmatched. The CDR3 DNA is TGTGCCAGCAGCCTCCAAAAAGCGGGGACCACAGATACGCAGTATTTT. Protein sequence: CASSLQKAGTTDTQYF. Full variable domain (rest looked up from reference TRBV7-9 and TRBJ2-3): DTGVSQNPRHKITKRGQNVTFRCDPISEHNRLYWYRQTLGQGPEFLTYFQNEAQLEKSRLLSDRFSAERPKGSFSTLEIQRTEQGDSAMYLCASSLQKAGTTDTQYFGPGTRLTVL.

The V call is TRBV7-8, the J call TRBJ2-5; weak D call: TRBD2 (5 bases). V lost 5 bases and J 2 bases, leaving 9 bases between the germline ends. Germline CDR1 and CDR2: SGHVS and FQNEAQ. The CDR3 covers 13 residues. CDR3: CASSRGVQETQYF. The CDR3 DNA is TGTGCCAGCAGCCGGGGAGTACAAGAGACCCAGTACTTC.

This chain connects TRBV28 to TRBJ2-1; 7 nucleotides align to TRBD1. Germline CDR1 is MDHEN and CDR2 is SYDVKM. Trimming at V came to 10 bases and at J to 5 bases, leaving 8 bases not matched to a gene. The CDR3 has 13 amino acids. The CDR3 sequence: CAISGGSHNEQFF. CDR3 nucleotides: TGTGCCATTTCAGGGGGTTCCCACAATGAGCAGTTCTTC.

A note on this clone: Other DNA sequences in the sample encode the same CDR3. CDR3 nucleotides: TGTGCCAGCAGTTACTCTGTGCGAACCGGGGAGCTGTTTTTT. This sequence encodes CASSYSVRTGELFF. This chain links TRBV6-2 or TRBV6-3 with TRBJ2-2; no clear D. Germline V gene data show CDR1 as MNHEY and CDR2 as SVGEGT. V was cut by 0 bases and J by 5 bases, with 7 bases left in between. The CDR3 has 14 residues.

The CDR3 loop is CASSLRRGSPLHF. The CDR3, as DNA: TGTGCCAGCAGCCTGCGCCGAGGATCACCCCTCCACTTT. V is TRBV3-1 (or the pseudogene TRBV3-2) and J is TRBJ1-6; no clear D gene. There are 13 residues in the CDR3. Per germline, CDR1 LGHDT and CDR2 YNNKEL (reference sequence). V was trimmed by 4 bases and J by 10 bases, leaving 11 bases between them.

The chain uses TRBV7-9 and TRBJ1-2; perhaps TRBD1 as D (5 bases). The CDR3 totals 15 residues. Per the germline V gene, CDR1 is SEHNR and CDR2 is FQNEAQ (reference sequence). The germline V and J ends were trimmed by 5 bases and 6 bases, with 19 bases remaining between them. CDR3 bases: TGTGCCAGCAGCGGTGTCCAGGGAAGGAATCATGGCTACACCTTC. It codes for CASSGVQGRNHGYTF. Variable domain in full (rest from reference TRBV7-9 and TRBJ1-2): DTGVSQNPRHKITKRGQNVTFRCDPISEHNRLYWYRQTLGQGPEFLTYFQNEAQLEKSRLLSDRFSAERPKGSFSTLEIQRTEQGDSAMYLCASSGVQGRNHGYTFGSGTRLTVV.

The V gene is TRBV30, the J gene TRBJ2-7; TRBD2 might be the D (6 bases). Germline loops: CDR1 GTSNPN, CDR2 SVGIG (reference sequence). V gave up 4 bases and J gave up 5 bases, with 18 bases separating them. The CDR3 loop spans 14 amino acids. The chain's CDR3 is CAWTPGGAGNEQYF. The CDR3, as DNA: TGTGCCTGGACCCCCGGAGGGGCTGGAAACGAGCAGTACTTC. The full variable domain, in which reference TRBV30 and TRBJ2-7 provide the parts outside the CDR3, is SQTIHQWPATLVQPVGSPLSLECTVEGTSNPNLYWYRQAAGRGLQLLFYSVGIGQISSEVPQNLSASRPQDRQFILSSKKLLLSDSGFYLCAWTPGGAGNEQYFGPGTRLTVT.

This clone was detected once. The rearrangement links TRBV5-4 to TRBJ1-3; D is uncertain. Germline CDR1 reads SGHNT; CDR2 reads YYREEE (reference sequence). Between the trimmed V and J ends, which lost 0 bases and 4 bases, there was a span of 8 bases. The CDR3 extends over 14 amino acids. DNA for the CDR3: TGTGCCAGCAGCTTGGGTGGCACCGGAAACACCATATATTTT. This translates into CASSLGGTGNTIYF.

The chain combines TRBV7-9 with TRBJ2-1; possibly TRBD2 for D (6 bases). Germline-derived CDR1 and CDR2 are SEHNR and FQNEAQ (reference sequence). V gave up 4 bases and J gave up 9 bases, with 10 bases separating them. This CDR3 spans 12 amino acids. CDR3 region: CASSSRGSEQFF. The DNA of the CDR3 is TGTGCCAGCAGCTCGCGGGGCAGTGAGCAGTTCTTC.

The V call is TRBV7-6, the J call TRBJ1-2; 7 bases map to TRBD1. Germline CDR1 reads SGHVS; CDR2 reads FNYEAQ. The CDR3 loop spans 15 amino acids. V was pared by 5 bases and J by 1 base, with 7 bases of the junction left unmatched. Written as DNA, the CDR3 is TGTGCCAGCAGCCTACGGACAGGAAGTAACTATGGCTACACCTTC. It encodes CASSLRTGSNYGYTF.

This clone was seen just once. The chain recombines TRBV29-1 with TRBJ1-2; tentative D call: TRBD1 (5 bases). V was pared by 7 bases and J by 1 base, with 10 bases between. The CDR3 extends over 12 amino acids. CDR1 is SQVTM and CDR2 is ANQGSEA in the germline V gene. The CDR3 DNA reads TGCAGCGGCTTGGGGGGTAACTATGGCTACACCTTC. Amino acid sequence: CSGLGGNYGYTF.

A single count supports this clone. In nucleotides, the CDR3 is TGTGCCAGCAGCTTAGAGGCCGGGGGGGCTGGGAATGAGCAGTTCTTC. Protein product: CASSLEAGGAGNEQFF. This chain joins TRBV7-8 and TRBJ2-1; 8 bases match TRBD2. V was clipped by 1 base and J by 7 bases; unmatched bases: 9. CDR3 length: 16 residues. Germline V gene sequence: CDR1 SGHVS, CDR2 FQNEAQ.